This T cell receptor (beta chain) was observed in a study of neoadjuvant nivolumab and ipilimumab in lung cancer. Study results and limitations: From pretherapy to surgery, tumor richness and clonality rose with dual therapy. Resected tumors had greater TCR richness and clonality than uninvolved lung.

This clone has just a few counts. The antigen is undetermined. The table came from immunoSEQ multiplex PCR; TCRdb's copy has only in-frame clones and leaves some out. This sample yields under 35,000 clones, of which 90% are seen a single time; approximately 4.6% belongs to the top ten. The V segment lost 0 bases and the J segment 1 base; nucleotides outside the gene matches: 6. CDR1 and CDR2 (germline): SGHRS, YFSETQ. The CDR3 spans 16 residues. The clonotype originates from an adult with non-small cell lung cancer. The V and J genes are TRBV5-1 and TRBJ1-1, with 7 positions matching TRBD1. Source: peripheral blood, taken after neoadjuvant nivolumab, alone or with ipilimumab, at or shortly before surgery. CDR3 residues: CASSLAPQGGNTEAFF. In nucleotides, the CDR3 is TGCGCCAGCAGCTTGGCGCCTCAGGGGGGGAACACTGAAGCTTTCTTT.